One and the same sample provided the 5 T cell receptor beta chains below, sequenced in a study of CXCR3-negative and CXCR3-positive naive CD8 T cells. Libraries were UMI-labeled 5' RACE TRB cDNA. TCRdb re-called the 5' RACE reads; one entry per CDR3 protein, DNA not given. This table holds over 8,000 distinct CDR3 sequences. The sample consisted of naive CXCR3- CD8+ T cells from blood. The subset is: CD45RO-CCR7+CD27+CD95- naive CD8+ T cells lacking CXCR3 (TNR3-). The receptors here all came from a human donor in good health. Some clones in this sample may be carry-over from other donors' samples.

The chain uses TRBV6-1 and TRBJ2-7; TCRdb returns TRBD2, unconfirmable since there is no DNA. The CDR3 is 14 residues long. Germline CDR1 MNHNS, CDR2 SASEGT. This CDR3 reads CASSLWTSGNEQYF.

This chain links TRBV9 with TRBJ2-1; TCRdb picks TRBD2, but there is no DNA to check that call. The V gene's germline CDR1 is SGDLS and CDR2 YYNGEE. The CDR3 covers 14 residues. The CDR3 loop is CASSVGGGSNEQFF.

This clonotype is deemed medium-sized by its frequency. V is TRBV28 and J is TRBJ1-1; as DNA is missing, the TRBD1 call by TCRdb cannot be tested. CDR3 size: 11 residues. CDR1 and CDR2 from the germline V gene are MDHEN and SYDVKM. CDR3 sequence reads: CATTGAPEAFF.

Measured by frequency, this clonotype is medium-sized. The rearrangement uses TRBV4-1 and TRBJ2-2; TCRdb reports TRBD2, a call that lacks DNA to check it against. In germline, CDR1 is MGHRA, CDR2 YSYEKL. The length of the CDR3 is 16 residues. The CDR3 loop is CASSQVIAGPTGELFF.

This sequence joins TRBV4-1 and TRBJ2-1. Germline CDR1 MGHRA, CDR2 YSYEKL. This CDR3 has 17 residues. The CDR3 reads CASSQDPASGAQGEQFF.